One T cell receptor (beta chain) is described in this entry. Its antigen is unidentified. The sample comes from a study of CD8+ T cells in alopecia areata. Study-level results: Scalp repertoires also include resident alphabeta T cells from normal skin. Unlike in mice, where it was clearer, TCR sharing across patients was less clear, possibly HLA-related. More clonal than normal scalp was lesional scalp, particularly alopecia totalis/universalis.

Peripheral blood samples and lesional scalp punch biopsies were obtained from alopecia areata patients. Germline V lookup: CDR1 MNHEY, CDR2 SVGAGI. J lost 6 bases, V lost 6 bases, and 11 bases had no gene match. The CDR3 spans 14 residues. Isolated RNA was reverse transcribed into cDNA used as the sequencing template. Data came from immunoSEQ multiplex PCR; TCRdb stores just in-frame clones and leaves some out. The data hold fewer than 90,000 clones, with roughly half observed a single time. The clonotype was recovered from a human donor with alopecia areata. The chain combines TRBV6-5 with TRBJ2-7; 7 bases are a match to TRBD2. Source material: NKG2D-high CD8+ T cells sorted from blood. DNA of the CDR3: TGTGCCAGCAGAACCCCTCGGCTAGCGGCCGAGCAGTACTTC. Translation gives CASRTPRLAAEQYF.